A single sample gave rise to the 28 T cell receptor beta chains below, sequenced in a study of early T cells in non-severe SARS-CoV-2 infection. Using its own MiXCR run on the 5' RACE reads, TCRdb lists one record per CDR3 protein. The sample holds some 71,000 distinct CDR3 sequences, 10% to 12% seen once. Specimen: whole blood, collected at baseline. These receptors all come from an adult who was a healthcare worker with PCR-confirmed SARS-CoV-2 infection or an uninfected control (not recorded which).

This chain uses TRBV6-2 or TRBV6-3 with TRBJ2-7; D gene ambiguous. The CDR3 is made up of 16 amino acids. CDR1 is MNHEY, CDR2 SVGEGT, per germline. Trimming shortened V by 4 bases and J by 0 bases, and 16 bases separated the two germline ends. CDR3 in DNA: TGTGCCAGCAGTTTCCTCGGCGGCGCCCGCTCCTACGAGCAGTACTTC. Translated, it gives CASSFLGGARSYEQYF.

Concerning this clonotype itself: A clone one base away is much larger, so this may be a read error. The genes are TRBV29-1 and TRBJ2-1; no clear D. The length of the CDR3 is 12 residues. Germline V gene sequence: CDR1 SQVTM, CDR2 ANQGSEA. The CDR3 loop reads CSATYTYSEQFF. In nucleotides, the CDR3 is TGCAGCGCGACGTACACCTACAGTGAGCAGTTCTTC.

This clonotype has a count of ten or more. The chain uses TRBV5-4 and TRBJ2-1; tentative D call: TRBD2 (7 bases). The CDR3 consists of 14 residues. V dropped 2 bases and J dropped 7 bases, with 13 bases sitting between them. The germline V gene has CDR1 SGHNT and CDR2 YYREEE (reference sequence). CDR3 sequence (DNA): TGTGCCAGCAGCTTCCAGCGGGACAATAATGAGCAGTTCTTC. Its translation is CASSFQRDNNEQFF.

The chain recombines TRBV27 with TRBJ1-6, with D possibly being TRBD1 (5 bases). CDR1 is MNHEY and CDR2 is SMNVEV in the germline V gene (reference sequence). V lost 1 base, J lost 8 bases, and 15 bases lay in between. This CDR3 contains 16 residues. CDR3 region: CASSLFGALGDSPLHF. As DNA, the CDR3 is TGTGCCAGCAGTTTATTCGGGGCTTTAGGGGATTCACCCCTCCACTTT.

The J gene is TRBJ2-3, the V gene TRBV20-1; D gene ambiguous. Trimming left V 3 bases short and J 6 bases short, with 7 bases between. Germline lookup yields CDR1 DFQATT and CDR2 SNEGSKA (reference sequence). This CDR3 spans 11 amino acids. The CDR3: CSARVSDTQYF. CDR3 DNA: TGCAGTGCTAGGGTGTCGGATACGCAGTATTTT.

This clonotype was seen repeatedly, ten times or more. The CDR3 loop is CASSSGLAGETQYF. CDR3 in DNA: TGTGCCAGCAGTTCAGGACTAGCAGGGGAGACCCAGTACTTC. The chain has TRBV6-2 or TRBV6-3 and TRBJ2-5; 8 bases align to TRBD2. V was clipped by 4 bases and J by 5 bases; unmatched bases: 6. This CDR3 is 14 amino acids long. Germline CDR1 and CDR2: MNHEY and SVGEGT.

The rearrangement joins TRBV7-2 to TRBJ1-1; TRBD1 is a possible D gene (5 bases). This CDR3 has 13 residues. Germline V gene sequence: CDR1 SGHTA, CDR2 FQGNSA. Between the trimmed V and J ends, which lost 2 bases and 10 bases, there was a span of 14 bases. The CDR3 loop is CASSLNWAGSAFF. As DNA, the CDR3 is TGTGCCAGCAGCTTAAATTGGGCAGGGTCAGCTTTCTTT.

Many counts were recorded for this clonotype. The V call is TRBV20-1, the J call TRBJ2-1; TRBD2 agrees at 10 bases. The CDR3 covers 14 residues. Germline loops: CDR1 DFQATT, CDR2 SNEGSKA (reference sequence). Unmatched junction bases numbered 6, after V lost 5 bases and J lost 5 bases. CDR3 in DNA: TGCAGTGCTCGGAGCGGGGGGGGCCACAATGAGCAGTTCTTC. Amino acids: CSARSGGGHNEQFF.

This clonotype has just a few counts. J is TRBJ1-2 and V is TRBV5-1; D is undetermined. The CDR3 sequence is 13 residues long. Trimming removed 0 bases from V and 5 bases from J, with 8 bases in between. Germline lookup yields CDR1 SGHRS and CDR2 YFSETQ. This CDR3 reads CASSLEGSYGYTF. The CDR3 region has the DNA TGCGCCAGCAGCTTGGAGGGATCTTATGGCTACACCTTC. The full variable domain, rest sourced from reference TRBV5-1 and TRBJ1-2, is KAGVTQTPRYLIKTRGQQVTLSCSPISGHRSVSWYQQTPGQGLQFLFEYFSETQRNKGNFPGRFSGRQFSNSRSEMNVSTLELGDSALYLCASSLEGSYGYTFGSGTRLTVV.

This clonotype was counted only a few times. This sequence joins TRBV7-7 and TRBJ2-5; D assignment may be TRBD1 or TRBD2 (5 bases each). Between the trimmed V and J ends, which lost 0 bases and 2 bases, there was a span of 10 bases. The germline V gene has CDR1 SSHAT and CDR2 FNYEAQ (reference sequence). This CDR3 is 15 amino acids long. The CDR3 is CASSLAPGPQETQYF. As DNA, the CDR3 is TGTGCCAGCAGCTTAGCGCCGGGACCACAAGAGACCCAGTACTTC.

The gene calls are TRBV7-3 and TRBJ2-2, with D perhaps TRBD1 (6 bases). The CDR3 sequence is 15 residues long. Trimming left V 5 bases short and J 0 bases short, with 10 bases between. The germline gives CDR1 SGHTA, CDR2 FQGTGA. The DNA for the CDR3 is TGTGCCAGCAGCCCGGGACATTCGAACACCGGGGAGCTGTTTTTT. Translating it yields CASSPGHSNTGELFF.

This clonotype was found a few times. This chain links TRBV2 with TRBJ2-7; 11 bases map to TRBD2. Germline CDR1 reads SNHLY; CDR2 reads FYNNEI. V was clipped by 5 bases and J by 0 bases; unmatched bases: 6. The CDR3 runs to 16 residues. The CDR3: CASSLSGRALSYEQYF. CDR3 bases: TGTGCCAGCAGTCTTAGCGGGAGGGCCCTCTCCTACGAGCAGTACTTC.

This chain uses TRBV12-5 with TRBJ2-1; D is possibly TRBD2 (5 bases). Germline V gives CDR1 LGHNT, CDR2 FRNRAP. The CDR3 covers 16 residues. With 4 bases removed from V and 0 bases from J, the gap between germline ends came to 13 bases. The CDR3 DNA reads TGTGCTAGTGGTTCGGCAGGTGGGAGCTCCTACAATGAGCAGTTCTTC. This sequence encodes CASGSAGGSSYNEQFF.

V is TRBV19 and J is TRBJ1-6; D is uncertain. V lost 3 bases and J lost 10, with 10 bases in between. Germline CDR1 LNHDA, CDR2 SQIVND (reference sequence). The CDR3 covers 13 residues. In nucleotides, the CDR3 is TGTGCCAGTAGTATGATAGGAGACTCACCCCTCCACTTT. Amino acid sequence: CASSMIGDSPLHF.

This clonotype has a handful of counts. The rearrangement joins TRBV2 to TRBJ2-1, with D tentatively TRBD2 (6 bases). This CDR3 region has 11 residues. V was shortened by 5 bases and J by 9 bases, with 8 bases between the two germline ends. CDR1 and CDR2 from the germline V gene are SNHLY and FYNNEI. CDR3 DNA: TGTGCCAGCAGTCGGGACTTTGAGCAGTTCTTC. Translating it yields CASSRDFEQFF.

This clonotype showed up just a few times. The V call is TRBV28, the J call TRBJ2-7; 8 bases fit TRBD2. Per the germline V gene, CDR1 is MDHEN and CDR2 is SYDVKM. The V and J ends lost 6 bases and 4 bases, in that order; junction bases with no gene match: 11. The length of the CDR3 is 15 residues. DNA of the CDR3: TGTGCCAGCAGGTCCCTCCGGGAGGGCAGATACGAGCAGTACTTC. Translated, it gives CASRSLREGRYEQYF.

This clonotype came up a few times. The chain uses TRBV11-3 and TRBJ1-5, with D unclear. The V gene's germline CDR1 is SGHNT and CDR2 YENEEA. The length of the CDR3 is 16 residues. Trimming cost V 2 bases and J 0 bases, with 11 bases left between them. The CDR3 sequence: CASSLPVWPSNQPQHF. In DNA form, the CDR3 reads TGTGCCAGCAGCTTACCCGTTTGGCCTAGCAATCAGCCCCAGCATTTT. Based on the CDR3 plus reference TRBV11-3 and TRBJ1-5, the full variable domain is EAGVVQSPRYKIIEKKQPVAFWCNPISGHNTLYWYLQNLGQGPELLIRYENEEAVDDSQLPKDRFSAERLKGVDSTLKIQPAELGDSAVYLCASSLPVWPSNQPQHFGDGTRLSIL.

The sample holds many counts of this clonotype. The rearrangement links TRBV2 to TRBJ2-7; maybe TRBD1 (6 bases). Per the germline V gene, CDR1 is SNHLY and CDR2 is FYNNEI. Between the trimmed V and J ends, which lost 3 bases and 0 bases, there was a span of 9 bases. The CDR3 contains 14 residues. CDR3 protein: CASSENRDSYEQYF. The CDR3 DNA sequence: TGTGCCAGCAGTGAGAACAGGGACTCCTACGAGCAGTACTTC. The full variable domain, its missing parts supplied by reference TRBV2 and TRBJ2-7, is EPEVTQTPSHQVTQMGQEVILRCVPISNHLYFYWYRQILGQKVEFLVSFYNNEISEKSEIFDDQFSVERPDGSNFTLKIRSTKLEDSAMYFCASSENRDSYEQYFGPGTRLTVT.

The chain combines TRBV7-9 with TRBJ2-3, with 15 bases identical to TRBD2. Germline-derived CDR1 and CDR2 are SEHNR and FQNEAQ (reference sequence). Germline trimming cut 4 bases from V and 6 bases from J; bases unmatched to any gene: 5. The CDR3 loop spans 16 amino acids. CDR3 nucleotide sequence: TGTGCCAGCAGCTCTGGACTAGCGGGGGGGATGGATACGCAGTATTTT. This sequence encodes CASSSGLAGGMDTQYF.

This clonotype was seen many times. The CDR3 region is CASSESRAGVVYNEQFF. The CDR3 nucleotides are TGTGCCAGCAGTGAATCTCGAGCGGGGGTGGTCTACAATGAGCAGTTCTTC. The chain joins TRBV25-1 to TRBJ2-1; 8 positions agree with TRBD2. CDR3 length equals 17 residues. CDR1 is MGHDK, CDR2 SYGVNS, per germline. Losses at the gene ends were 1 base for V and 3 bases for J; bases not matched to a gene: 8.

The chain carries TRBV4-2 and TRBJ1-6, with D perhaps TRBD1 (5 bases). Trimming shortened V by 6 bases and J by 10 bases, and 22 bases separated the two germline ends. The CDR3 is 16 residues long. Germline CDR1 and CDR2: LGHNA and YNFKEQ. The CDR3 here is CASRKFGADSGSPLHF. DNA for the CDR3: TGTGCCAGCAGAAAGTTCGGGGCAGACAGCGGATCACCCCTCCACTTT.

This clonotype has more than one count but fewer than ten. The J gene is TRBJ2-5, the V gene TRBV19; D call uncertain. The CDR3 has 12 amino acids. The germline gives CDR1 LNHDA, CDR2 SQIVND (reference sequence). The V end lost 0 bases, the J end lost 7 bases, and 6 bases lay between the germline ends. This CDR3 reads CASSIDLGTQYF. Written as DNA, the CDR3 is TGTGCCAGTAGTATAGATCTCGGGACCCAGTACTTC. Based on the CDR3 plus reference TRBV19 and TRBJ2-5, the full variable domain is DGGITQSPKYLFRKEGQNVTLSCEQNLNHDAMYWYRQDPGQGLRLIYYSQIVNDFQKGDIAEGYSVSREKKESFPLTVTSAQKNPTAFYLCASSIDLGTQYFGPGTRLLVL.

The chain combines TRBV10-3 with TRBJ2-1, with 7 bases fitting TRBD1. V lost 10 bases and J lost 8; bases outside the gene matches: 11. CDR3 length: 13 residues. Germline-derived CDR1 and CDR2 are ENHRY and SYGVKD. Here the CDR3 DNA reads TGTGCCACAGGGGACAGCATTATCCATGAGCAGTTCTTC. This encodes CATGDSIIHEQFF.

The DNA for the CDR3 is TGCAGCGTTGTGGAGGGGGCTTTTGAAAAACTGTTTTTT. Translation: CSVVEGAFEKLFF. The chain joins TRBV29-1 to TRBJ1-4; TRBD1 agrees at 7 bases. Unmatched junction bases numbered 6, after V lost 4 bases and J lost 7 bases. CDR3 size: 13 residues. Germline V gives CDR1 SQVTM, CDR2 ANQGSEA.

Only a few counts were recorded for this clonotype. The chain combines TRBV11-2 with TRBJ1-1, with TRBD1 as a possible D gene (5 bases). CDR1 and CDR2 (germline): SGHAT, FQNNGV. V was cut by 8 bases and J by 4 bases, with 17 bases left in between. The CDR3 extends over 14 amino acids. CDR3 DNA sequence: TGTGCCAGCTTAGAGTCGGGGGGAGCCACTGAAGCTTTCTTT. This codes for CASLESGGATEAFF.

Ten or more counts support this clonotype. V gene TRBV24-1 combines with J gene TRBJ2-2, with unresolved D. The germline V gene has CDR1 KGHDR and CDR2 SFDVKD. The germline V and J ends were trimmed by 6 bases and 3 bases, with 13 bases remaining between them. The CDR3 contains 15 residues. The CDR3 DNA reads as TGTGCCACCAGTCCCCCAGTGGGGTACACCGGGGAGCTGTTTTTT. As protein: CATSPPVGYTGELFF.

CDR3 protein: CASSQGEGAAETQYF. The CDR3 DNA reads TGTGCCAGCAGCCAAGGGGAGGGGGCGGCGGAGACCCAGTACTTC. The gene calls are TRBV4-2 and TRBJ2-5; D is perhaps TRBD1 or TRBD2 (7 bases each). Germline assignment: CDR1 LGHNA and CDR2 YNFKEQ. Trimming cost V 1 base and J 5 bases, with 14 bases left between them. The CDR3 totals 15 residues.

The CDR3 nucleotides are TGTGCCAGCAGCCAAGACCCTATACCATCCAAACTGTTTTTT. Its protein is CASSQDPIPSKLFF. V and J are TRBV3-1 and TRBJ1-4; D gene unclear. There are 14 residues in the CDR3. The ends were cut back, 0 bases at V and 11 bases at J, with 13 bases in the middle. The germline gives CDR1 LGHDT, CDR2 YNNKEL (reference sequence).